The source of this T cell receptor beta chain is a study of early T cells in non-severe SARS-CoV-2 infection. Study-level background: The input, bulk RNA from unsorted whole blood, was sequenced, and chains were unpaired. Study observations and caveats: A preference for anti-spike CD8 responses marked VDJdb matching, which missed private and CD4 specificities.

This clonotype was observed many times. Its antigen remains unknown. Researchers tagged individual cDNA molecules with unique molecular identifiers. Using its own MiXCR run on the 5' RACE reads, TCRdb lists one record per CDR3 protein. The sample has some 22,000 distinct CDR3 sequences, roughly 4.5% seen once; the top ten hold under 20%. After removal of 6 bases from V and 4 bases from J, the junction contained 15 bases not matched to a gene. This CDR3 has 16 residues. Germline lookup yields CDR1 DFQATT and CDR2 SNEGSKA (reference sequence). The chain uses TRBV20-1 and TRBJ2-4; 7 nucleotides match TRBD1. This receptor was identified in an adult who was a healthcare worker with PCR-confirmed SARS-CoV-2 infection or an uninfected control (not recorded which). The sequenced sample consisted of whole blood. As DNA, the CDR3 is TGCAGTGCGACAGGGTATTTACGTTTGGAGAAAAACATTCAGTACTTC. Translating it yields CSATGYLRLEKNIQYF.